This TCR beta chain was obtained from a study of T cells in localized non-small cell lung cancer. Study-wide results and caveats: In the blood, greater T cell density corresponded to longer overall survival. Out of the top 100 tumor clones, a median around 50 were seen in adjacent lung.

The V gene end was trimmed by 3 bases and the J gene end by 3 bases; junction bases not matched to a gene: 5. Germline V lookup: CDR1 SGDLS, CDR2 YYNGEE. The CDR3 is 14 amino acids. This clone was detected a few times. What it binds is unknown. Libraries were prepared by immunoSEQ multiplex PCR; TCRdb keeps only in-frame clonotypes and omits some of them. The table has 75,000 to 80,000 clones, approximately 90% seen once; the top ten hold roughly 19%. The rearrangement uses TRBV9 and TRBJ1-1; 7 bases are a match to TRBD1. This sample comprised peripheral blood, obtained before any cancer treatment. The receptor comes from a woman aged 35 to 70 with stage I squamous cell lung carcinoma. CDR3 sequence reads: CASSGGGTDTEAFF. The CDR3 nucleotides are TGTGCCAGCAGCGGGGGTGGGACAGACACTGAAGCTTTCTTT.